In this sample, the clone carrying this T cell receptor beta chain turned up a few times. The antigen is unknown. This specimen comes from a study of beta chain features in type 1 diabetes. General observations from the study: For type 1 diabetes patients, VDJ junctions showed fewer insertions and more deletions.

Since all of the isolated RNA was reverse transcribed, expressed TCRB transcripts were what got sequenced. Using immunoSEQ multiplex PCR, the repertoire was profiled, and TCRdb retains in-frame clones only, with some absent. The repertoire includes a few hundred thousand clones, 10% to 15% of them detected once, and roughly 0.015% sits in the top ten. Germline loops: CDR1 SGHRS, CDR2 YFSETQ. Deletions cut 3 bases from V and 1 base from J, with 15 bases between. CDR3 length: 16 amino acids. V and J are TRBV5-1 and TRBJ2-3; weak D call: TRBD1 (6 bases). This receptor was identified in a man aged 18 to 35 in good health. Material: naive CD4+ T cells from blood. DNA of the CDR3: TGCGCCAGCAGCTACGAACAGGGTTGGCGCACAGATACGCAGTATTTT. Translated, it gives CASSYEQGWRTDTQYF.